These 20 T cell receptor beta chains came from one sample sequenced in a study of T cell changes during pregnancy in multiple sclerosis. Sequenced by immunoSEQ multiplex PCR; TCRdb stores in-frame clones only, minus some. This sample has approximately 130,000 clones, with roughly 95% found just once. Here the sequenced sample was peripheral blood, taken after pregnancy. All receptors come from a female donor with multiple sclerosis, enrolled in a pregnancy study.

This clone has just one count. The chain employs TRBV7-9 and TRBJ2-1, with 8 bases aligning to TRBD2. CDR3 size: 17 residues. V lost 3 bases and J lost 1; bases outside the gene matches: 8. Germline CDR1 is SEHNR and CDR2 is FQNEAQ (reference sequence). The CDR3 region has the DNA TGTGCCAGCAGCTTCCCCGGGGGGGAGTGGTCCTACAATGAGCAGTTCTTC. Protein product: CASSFPGGEWSYNEQFF.

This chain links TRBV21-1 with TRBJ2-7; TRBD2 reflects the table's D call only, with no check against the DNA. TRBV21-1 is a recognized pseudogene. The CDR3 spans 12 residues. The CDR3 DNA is TGTGCCAGCAGCAAAGGAGGTACCGAGCAGTACTTC. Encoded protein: CASSKGGTEQYF.

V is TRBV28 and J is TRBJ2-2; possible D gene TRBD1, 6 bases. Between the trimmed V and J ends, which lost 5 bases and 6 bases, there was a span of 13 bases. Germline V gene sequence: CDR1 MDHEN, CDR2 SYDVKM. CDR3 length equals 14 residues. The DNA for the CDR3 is TGTGCCAGCAGTCTTGGACAGCGTCCCGGGGAGCTGTTTTTT. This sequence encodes CASSLGQRPGELFF.

Here the CDR3 DNA reads TGTGCCACCGAAACAGGGGTCGGTTCACCCCTCCACTTT. Protein: CATETGVGSPLHF. This sequence joins TRBV15 and TRBJ1-6; 7 nucleotides line up with TRBD1. Germline trimming cut 8 bases from V and 9 bases from J; bases unmatched to any gene: 7. The germline CDR1 and CDR2 sequences are LNHNV and YYDKDF (reference sequence). The CDR3 runs 13 residues.

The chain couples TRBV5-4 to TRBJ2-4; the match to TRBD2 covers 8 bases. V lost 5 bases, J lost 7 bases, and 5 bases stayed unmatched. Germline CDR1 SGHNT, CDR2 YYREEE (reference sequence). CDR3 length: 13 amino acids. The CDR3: CASSQAGGNIQYF. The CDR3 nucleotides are TGTGCCAGCAGTCAGGCGGGGGGCAACATTCAGTACTTC.

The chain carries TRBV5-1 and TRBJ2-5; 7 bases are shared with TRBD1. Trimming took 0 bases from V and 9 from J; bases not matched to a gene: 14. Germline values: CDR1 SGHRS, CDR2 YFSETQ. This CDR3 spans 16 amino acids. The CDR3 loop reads CASSLVGTDPLGAQYF. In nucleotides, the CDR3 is TGCGCCAGCAGCTTGGTTGGGACAGACCCTTTAGGGGCCCAGTACTTC.

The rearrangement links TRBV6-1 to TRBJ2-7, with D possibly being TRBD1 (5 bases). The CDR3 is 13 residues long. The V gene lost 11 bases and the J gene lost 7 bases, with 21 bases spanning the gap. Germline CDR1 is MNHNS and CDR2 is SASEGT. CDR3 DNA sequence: TGTGCCGCTCGTCGCACAGGCCTGGGGGAGCAGTACTTC. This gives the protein CAARRTGLGEQYF.

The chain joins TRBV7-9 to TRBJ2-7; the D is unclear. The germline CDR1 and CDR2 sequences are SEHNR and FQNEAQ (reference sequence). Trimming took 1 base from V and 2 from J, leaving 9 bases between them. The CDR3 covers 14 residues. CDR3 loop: CASSLGYPPYEQYF. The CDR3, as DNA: TGTGCCAGCAGCTTAGGTTATCCCCCCTACGAGCAGTACTTC.

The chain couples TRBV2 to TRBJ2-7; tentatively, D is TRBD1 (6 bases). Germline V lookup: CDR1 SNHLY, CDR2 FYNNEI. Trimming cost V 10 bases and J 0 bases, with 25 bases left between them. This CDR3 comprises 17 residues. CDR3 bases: TGTGCCATTGAAAACGCCAATACAGGGCGGGTCTCCTACGAGCAGTACTTC. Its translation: CAIENANTGRVSYEQYF.

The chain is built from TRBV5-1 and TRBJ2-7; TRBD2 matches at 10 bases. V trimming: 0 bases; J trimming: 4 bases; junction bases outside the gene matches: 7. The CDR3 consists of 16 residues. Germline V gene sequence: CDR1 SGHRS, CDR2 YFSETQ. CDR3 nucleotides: TGCGCCAGCAGCTTGGCCGCTAGCGGGAGTGTGTACGAGCAGTACTTC. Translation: CASSLAASGSVYEQYF.

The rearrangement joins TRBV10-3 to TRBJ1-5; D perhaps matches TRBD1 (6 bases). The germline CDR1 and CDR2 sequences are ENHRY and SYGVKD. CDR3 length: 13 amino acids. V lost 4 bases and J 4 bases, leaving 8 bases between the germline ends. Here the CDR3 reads CAISGGQNQPQHF. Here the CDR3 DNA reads TGTGCCATCAGTGGGGGGCAGAATCAGCCCCAGCATTTT.

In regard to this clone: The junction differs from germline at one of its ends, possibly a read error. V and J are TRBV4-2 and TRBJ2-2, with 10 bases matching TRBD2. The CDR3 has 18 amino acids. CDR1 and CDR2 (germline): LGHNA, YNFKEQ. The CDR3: CASSQDEVPSGSTRELFF. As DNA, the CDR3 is TGTGCCAGCAGCCAAGATGAGGTACCTAGCGGGAGCACCAGGGAGCTGTTTTTT.

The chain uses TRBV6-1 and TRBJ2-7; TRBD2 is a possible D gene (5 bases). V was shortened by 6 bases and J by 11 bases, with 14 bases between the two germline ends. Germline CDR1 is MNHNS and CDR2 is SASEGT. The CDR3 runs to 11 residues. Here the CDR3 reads CASSSASGEYF. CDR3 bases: TGTGCCAGCAGCTCCGCCTCCGGGGAGTACTTC.

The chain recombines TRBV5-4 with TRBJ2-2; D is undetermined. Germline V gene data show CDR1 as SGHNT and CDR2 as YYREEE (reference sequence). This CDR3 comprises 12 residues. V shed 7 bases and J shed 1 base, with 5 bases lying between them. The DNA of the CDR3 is TGTGCCAGCCCAGGGAACACCGGGGAGCTGTTTTTT. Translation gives CASPGNTGELFF.

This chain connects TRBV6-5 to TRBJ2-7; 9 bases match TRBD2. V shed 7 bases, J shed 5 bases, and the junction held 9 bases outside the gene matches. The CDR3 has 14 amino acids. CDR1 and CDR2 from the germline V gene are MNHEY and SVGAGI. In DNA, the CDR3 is TGTGCCAGCAAGTCTCTAGCGGGAACGCACGAGCAGTACTTC. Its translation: CASKSLAGTHEQYF.

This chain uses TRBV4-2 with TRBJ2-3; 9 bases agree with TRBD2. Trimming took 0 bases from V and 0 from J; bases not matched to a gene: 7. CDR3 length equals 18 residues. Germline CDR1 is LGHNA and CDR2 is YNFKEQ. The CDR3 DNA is TGTGCCAGCAGCCAAGATGACTTAGCGGGAGTTAGCACAGATACGCAGTATTTT. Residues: CASSQDDLAGVSTDTQYF.

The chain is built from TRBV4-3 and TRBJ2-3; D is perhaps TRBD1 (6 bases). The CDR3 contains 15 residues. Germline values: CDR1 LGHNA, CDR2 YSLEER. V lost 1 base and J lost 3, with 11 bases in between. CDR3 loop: CASSQGGQGTDTQYF. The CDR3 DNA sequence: TGCGCCAGCAGCCAAGGGGGCCAGGGGACAGATACGCAGTATTTT.

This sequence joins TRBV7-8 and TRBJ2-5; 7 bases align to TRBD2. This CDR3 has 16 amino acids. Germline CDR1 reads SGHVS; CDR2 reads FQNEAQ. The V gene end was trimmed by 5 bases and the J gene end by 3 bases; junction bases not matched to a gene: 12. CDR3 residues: CASSLTLGLAEETQYF. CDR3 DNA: TGTGCCAGCAGCCTCACGTTAGGGCTAGCGGAAGAGACCCAGTACTTC.

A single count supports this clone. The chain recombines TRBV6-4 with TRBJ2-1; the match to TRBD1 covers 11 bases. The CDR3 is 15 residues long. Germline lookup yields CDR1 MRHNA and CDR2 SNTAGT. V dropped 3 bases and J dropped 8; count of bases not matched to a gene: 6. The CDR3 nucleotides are TGTGCCAGCAGTGAGGGACAGGGGGGACTAGATGAGCAGTTCTTC. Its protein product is CASSEGQGGLDEQFF.

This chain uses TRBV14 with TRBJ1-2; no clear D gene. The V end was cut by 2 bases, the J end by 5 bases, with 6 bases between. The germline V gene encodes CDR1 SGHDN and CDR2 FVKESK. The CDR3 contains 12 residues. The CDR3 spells CASSQRGYGYTF. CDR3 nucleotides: TGTGCCAGCAGCCAACGGGGATATGGCTACACCTTC.